The clone carrying this T cell receptor (beta chain) was picked up many times. Antigen: not known. The data stem from a study of regulatory T cells in long-lasting Graves disease. Study-wide points: With some 2,700 shared public clonotypes, persistent patients exceeded new patients, who shared about a thousand.

In building TCR beta libraries, iRepertoire HTBI primers were used together with Arm-PCR of CDR3 regions. MiXCR was run by TCRdb on the multiplex PCR reads, yielding one entry per CDR3 protein. The sample holds approximately 270,000 distinct CDR3 sequences, 15% to 20% seen once. Time point denoted: newly diagnosed GD, antithyroid drugs for less than 3 months. Extracted PBMC RNA gave rise to the TCR library. The ends were cut back, 8 bases at V and 2 bases at J, with 22 bases in the middle. In germline, CDR1 is SEHNR, CDR2 FQNEAQ (reference sequence). The CDR3 spans 16 residues. This same sample was also part of a study on T cells in Graves' hyperthyroidism and ophthalmopathy. That work contributes: Any patient presenting with uncontrolled infection, other autoimmune disease, pregnancy or lactation was left out. Used for diagnoses were clinical symptoms, serum thyroxine and TRAb, thyroid ultrasound and orbital computed tomography.

The material sequenced was peripheral blood mononuclear cells (PBMCs), taken at new diagnosis, from a patient treated with antithyroid drugs. This receptor was taken from a woman in her twenties or thirties with Graves disease. This rearrangement joins TRBV7-9 to TRBJ2-7; a possible D gene is TRBD2 (6 bases). In DNA, the CDR3 is TGTGCCAGCGACGGGGGATCGGTCCGGGAGCCCTACGAGCAGTACTTC. This codes for CASDGGSVREPYEQYF.